These 26 T cell receptor beta chains originate from one sample sequenced in a study of T cells after yellow fever vaccination (dated by TCRdb to between 2018 and 2020). Sample treatment or condition, as interpreted from the label and publication: live attenuated yellow fever vaccine strain. To prepare the library, 5' RACE was applied. The sample was run on an Illumina NovaSeq 6000. The raw public data were reprocessed by TCRdb itself: fastp quality trimming at Q25, MiXCR clonotype calling, in-frame beta chains only. Every entry covers one CDR3 protein and lists the most common genes and DNA from its rows. Counted in this sample were 300,000 to 350,000 distinct CDR3 sequences; 3% to 4.5% of them appeared once. The ten largest clones represent approximately 24% of the sample. The sample in question was PBMCs, obtained 5 days after the yellow fever booster vaccination. The receptors stem from a man aged 18 to 29 who received the YFV17D yellow fever vaccine.

This clonotype occurred a few times. The chain links TRBV6-5 to TRBJ2-7, with 9 bases lining up with TRBD1. This CDR3 spans 16 amino acids. J gave up 3 bases and V 0 bases, and 6 bases lay outside the gene matches. Per the germline V gene, CDR1 is MNHEY and CDR2 is SVGAGI. The CDR3: CASSYSTGGERYEQYF. The CDR3, as DNA: TGTGCCAGCAGTTACTCGACAGGGGGAGAACGCTACGAGCAGTACTTC.

The table lists this clonotype with many counts. V is TRBV5-1 and J is TRBJ1-1; weak D call: TRBD1 (6 bases). Germline V gene data show CDR1 as SGHRS and CDR2 as YFSETQ. The CDR3 is 15 residues long. Trimming stripped 7 bases from V and 1 base from J, with 17 bases between. The CDR3 region is CASSQGRVRNTEAFF. For the CDR3, the DNA is TGCGCCAGCTCGCAGGGGAGGGTCCGGAACACTGAAGCTTTCTTT.

This clonotype was seen only once. This may stem from a read error, because a much larger clone lies one nucleotide away. The chain recombines TRBV7-9 with TRBJ2-7; 10 nucleotides match TRBD2. This CDR3 comprises 13 residues. CDR1 and CDR2 from the germline V gene are SEHNR and FQNEAQ (reference sequence). V lost 6 bases to trimming and J lost 3 bases; unmatched junction nucleotides: 2. CDR3: CASRSSGGYEQYV. CDR3 coding DNA: TGTGCCAGCAGATCTAGCGGGGGCTACGAGCAGTACGTC.

This clonotype was counted only a few times. V usage is TRBV6-2 or TRBV6-3 and J usage is TRBJ1-6; TRBD1 matches 8 bases. Germline values: CDR1 MNHEY, CDR2 SVGEGT. This CDR3 is 14 amino acids long. The V gene end was trimmed by 5 bases and the J gene end by 10 bases; junction bases not matched to a gene: 7. CDR3 DNA: TGTGCCAGCAGTCCGACAGGGGAGTCATCACCCCTCCACTTT. Translation: CASSPTGESSPLHF.

The chain employs TRBV2 and TRBJ2-5; TRBD2 is a possible D gene (5 bases). V gave up 2 bases and J gave up 4 bases, with 17 bases separating them. This CDR3 is built from 16 residues. CDR1 is SNHLY, CDR2 FYNNEI, per germline. The CDR3 region is CASSETMARRTETQYF. The CDR3 coding sequence is TGTGCCAGCAGTGAAACCATGGCTAGGAGGACAGAGACCCAGTACTTC.

This chain joins TRBV4-3 and TRBJ1-6; no reliable D call. The germline V gene has CDR1 LGHNA and CDR2 YSLEER. V lost 5 bases to trimming and J lost 7 bases, with 12 bases between them. This CDR3 is built from 14 residues. The CDR3 coding sequence is TGCGCCAGCAGCGTTCGACCCTCGAATTCACCCCTCCACTTT. Translation: CASSVRPSNSPLHF.

This clonotype was found a few times. This chain joins TRBV5-4 and TRBJ1-5; D remains ambiguous. Trimming shortened V by 4 bases and J by 0 bases, and 11 bases separated the two germline ends. The CDR3 is made up of 15 amino acids. Germline CDR1 and CDR2: SGHNT and YYREEE (reference sequence). The CDR3 nucleotides are TGTGCCAGCAGCCTCGTGGGATATAGCAATCAGCCCCAGCATTTT. The encoded protein is CASSLVGYSNQPQHF. Full variable domain (outside the CDR3, taken from reference TRBV5-4 and TRBJ1-5): ETGVTQSPTHLIKTRGQQVTLRCSSQSGHNTVSWYQQALGQGPQFIFQYYREEENGRGNFPPRFSGLQFPNYSSELNVNALELDDSALYLCASSLVGYSNQPQHFGDGTRLSIL.

This clonotype showed up just a few times. CDR3 amino acids: CASSQKDPGELFF. As DNA, the CDR3 is TGCGCCAGCAGCCAAAAGGACCCCGGGGAGCTGTTTTTT. The chain links TRBV4-3 to TRBJ2-2; no clear D gene. V lost 2 bases and J lost 6, with 7 bases in between. This CDR3 has 13 amino acids. Germline V gene lookup returns CDR1 LGHNA and CDR2 YSLEER.

There are a few counts of this clonotype. This rearrangement joins TRBV7-3 to TRBJ1-3; D might be TRBD1 (6 bases). Germline CDR1 reads SGHTA; CDR2 reads FQGTGA. CDR3 length: 15 residues. V was pared by 6 bases and J by 0 bases, with 12 bases between. DNA of the CDR3: TGTGCCAGCAGTCGCGGGGGCAACTCTGGAAACACCATATATTTT. The encoded protein is CASSRGGNSGNTIYF.

This clonotype was recorded at least ten times. This chain joins TRBV5-1 and TRBJ2-7, with D possibly matching TRBD2 (6 bases). CDR3 length equals 15 residues. V shed 0 bases and J shed 0 bases, with 10 bases lying between them. Germline assignment: CDR1 SGHRS and CDR2 YFSETQ. The CDR3 sequence: CASSLVPGGSYEQYV. The CDR3 DNA is TGCGCCAGCAGCTTGGTGCCCGGGGGCTCCTACGAGCAGTACGTC.

In this sample, this clonotype turned up many times. The chain is built from TRBV24-1 and TRBJ1-2; D gene uncertain. Germline V gene data show CDR1 as KGHDR and CDR2 as SFDVKD. The CDR3 contains 11 residues. V was shortened by 1 base and J by 8 bases, with 4 bases between the two germline ends. The CDR3 DNA reads TGTGCCACCAGTGATTTATCGGGCTACACCTTC. Encoded protein: CATSDLSGYTF.

The V call is TRBV6-5, the J call TRBJ2-1; D perhaps matches TRBD2 (6 bases). V lost 6 bases, J lost 8 bases, and 17 bases lay in between. The CDR3 consists of 14 residues. Germline V gene data show CDR1 as MNHEY and CDR2 as SVGAGI. CDR3 protein: CASSSGTGLYEQFF. In nucleotides, the CDR3 is TGTGCCAGCAGCTCCGGGACGGGACTGTATGAGCAGTTCTTC.

The CDR3 is CASSQDLSGGLDGYTF. The DNA for the CDR3 is TGCGCCAGCAGCCAAGATCTGTCGGGGGGCCTTGATGGCTACACCTTC. This chain links TRBV4-1 with TRBJ1-2; maybe TRBD1 (6 bases). The germline V and J ends were trimmed by 0 bases and 6 bases, with 17 bases remaining between them. Germline V lookup: CDR1 MGHRA, CDR2 YSYEKL. The CDR3 loop spans 16 amino acids.

V gene TRBV19 combines with J gene TRBJ2-4, with 7 positions matching TRBD1. This CDR3 has 19 residues. CDR1 and CDR2 from the germline V gene are LNHDA and SQIVND (reference sequence). V shed 3 bases, J shed 8 bases, and the junction held 22 bases outside the gene matches. Here the CDR3 DNA reads TGTGCCAGTAGTATTGTGATCCCCGGGACAGAACCTACTTCGGACATTCAGTACTTC. Its translation is CASSIVIPGTEPTSDIQYF.

This clonotype was picked up many times. The chain joins TRBV20-1 to TRBJ2-3, with D maybe TRBD2 (5 bases). Per the germline V gene, CDR1 is DFQATT and CDR2 is SNEGSKA (reference sequence). The CDR3 contains 14 residues. The V gene lost 1 base and the J gene lost 5 bases, with 13 bases spanning the gap. The CDR3 DNA reads as TGCAGTGCTAGAGGAGGGTTAGCAGGAGATACGCAGTATTTT. It yields the protein CSARGGLAGDTQYF.

The genes are TRBV2 and TRBJ1-2; D call uncertain. V gave up 8 bases and J gave up 8 bases, with 15 bases separating them. CDR1 is SNHLY and CDR2 is FYNNEI in the germline V gene. CDR3 length: 12 residues. The CDR3 loop is CASGPPGGGYTF. Here the CDR3 DNA reads TGTGCCAGCGGCCCCCCCGGAGGCGGCTACACCTTC.

This clonotype was observed a few times. The chain carries TRBV4-2 and TRBJ2-3; no clear D gene. This CDR3 contains 14 residues. Germline V gene data show CDR1 as LGHNA and CDR2 as YNFKEQ. Trimming pared 0 bases from V and 10 bases from J, leaving 14 bases between. Here the CDR3 DNA reads TGTGCCAGCAGCCAAGAAGGGCGTGAGATTGCGCAGTATTTT. It encodes CASSQEGREIAQYF.

About this clonotype: Sequence at one end of the junction differs from germline and may be a read error. The rearrangement links TRBV7-7 to TRBJ1-2, with unresolved D. The CDR3 runs to 12 residues. CDR1 is SSHAT and CDR2 is FNYEAQ in the germline V gene (reference sequence). The CDR3 bases are TGTGCTAGCAGCTTAGAGAGCTATGGCTACACCTTC. Translation gives CASSLESYGYTF.

In this sample, this clonotype turned up many times. This chain connects TRBV12-3 or TRBV12-4 to TRBJ2-1; D remains ambiguous. The V and J ends lost 1 base and 7 bases respectively, with 11 bases between them. CDR3 length: 14 amino acids. CDR3: CASSLERVLNEQFF. The CDR3, as DNA: TGTGCCAGCAGTTTAGAACGGGTCTTAAATGAGCAGTTCTTC.

The chain links TRBV18 to TRBJ1-2; 7 bases map to TRBD1. The CDR3 runs 14 residues. J was trimmed by 4 bases and V by 2 bases; bases with no gene match: 4. Germline CDR1 is KGHSH and CDR2 is LQKENI. CDR3 coding DNA: TGTGCCAGCTCACCAAACCGGGACAGCTATGGCTACACCTTC. This gives the protein CASSPNRDSYGYTF.

In its sample, this clonotype was seen a few times. The rearrangement uses TRBV18 and TRBJ2-7, with D maybe TRBD1 (7 bases). V was pared by 2 bases and J by 2 bases, with 16 bases between. This CDR3 contains 16 residues. From germline, CDR1 is KGHSH and CDR2 LQKENI. The chain's CDR3 is CASSPGRRGQTYEQYF. Here the CDR3 DNA reads TGTGCCAGCTCACCAGGTCGGAGGGGACAGACCTACGAGCAGTACTTC.

The J gene is TRBJ1-2, the V gene TRBV5-1, with a tentative D call TRBD1 (5 bases). The CDR3 is 15 amino acids. CDR1 is SGHRS and CDR2 is YFSETQ in the germline V gene. The V end was cut by 1 base, the J end by 6 bases, with 16 bases between. In DNA form, the CDR3 reads TGCGCCAGCAGCTTGACAGGTTCCGTTGAGGATGGCTACACCTTC. It is translated as CASSLTGSVEDGYTF.

Many counts were recorded for this clonotype. The chain combines TRBV9 with TRBJ2-3; D possibly matches TRBD1 or TRBD2 (5 bases each). This CDR3 has 16 amino acids. Deletions cut 3 bases from V and 1 base from J, with 15 bases between. Looked up from germline, CDR1 is SGDLS and CDR2 is YYNGEE. The CDR3 loop is CASSGEPGPGTDTQYF. DNA of the CDR3: TGTGCCAGCAGCGGGGAGCCAGGGCCGGGCACAGATACGCAGTATTTT.

The V and J genes are TRBV5-1 and TRBJ1-5; TRBD1 aligns across 10 bases. V lost 0 bases and J lost 4; bases outside the gene matches: 7. Germline values: CDR1 SGHRS, CDR2 YFSETQ. The CDR3 has 17 residues. CDR3 protein: CASSLGFGQGENQPQHF. CDR3 DNA: TGCGCCAGCAGCTTGGGTTTTGGACAGGGGGAAAATCAGCCCCAGCATTTT.

This chain links TRBV5-1 with TRBJ1-4; 8 nucleotides agree with TRBD1. Germline CDR1 and CDR2: SGHRS and YFSETQ. J gave up 7 bases and V 4 bases, and 6 bases lay outside the gene matches. The CDR3 is 14 residues long. The chain's CDR3 is CASSIDRGGEKLFF. CDR3 DNA: TGCGCCAGCAGCATCGACAGGGGCGGTGAAAAACTGTTTTTT.

The chain couples TRBV5-8 to TRBJ1-5, with TRBD1 matching 12 bases. V lost 6 bases to trimming and J lost 8 bases; unmatched junction nucleotides: 9. CDR1 and CDR2 from the germline V gene are SGHTS and YDEGEE. The CDR3 is made up of 15 amino acids. CDR3 sequence (DNA): TGTGCCAGCACTCGGGACAGGGGGCGTTCGAAGCCCCAGCATTTT. Its translation: CASTRDRGRSKPQHF.